Below, one TCR beta chain is given with its context. Its antigen remains unidentified. These data originate in a study of T cells in Graves' hyperthyroidism and ophthalmopathy. Study-wide points: Most thyroid clonotypes that were expanded above 0.001 also turned up in blood.

The CDR3 consists of 15 residues. CDR1 and CDR2 (germline): SEHNR, FQNEAQ (reference sequence). V lost 5 bases and J lost 0, with 8 bases in between. Hyperthyroidism was newly diagnosed in patients aged 18 to 65 (duration under 2 months). Uncontrolled infection, other autoimmune disease, pregnancy and lactation each barred patients from inclusion. The source material, RNA transcripts, was used to amplify TCR beta CDR3 regions. The primer set for the first-round RT-PCR of the TCR CDR3 was HTBI. MiXCR was run by TCRdb on the multiplex PCR reads, yielding one entry per CDR3 protein. This table has 300,000 to 450,000 distinct CDR3 sequences, more than 20% appearing once.

This sequence originates from a man in his fifties or sixties with Graves' hyperthyroidism. Sequenced sample: blood. V gene TRBV7-9 combines with J gene TRBJ1-6; D not certain. This CDR3 reads CASSRPGSYNSPLHF. CDR3 nucleotide sequence: TGTGCCAGCAGCCGACCCGGCTCCTATAATTCACCCCTCCACTTT.